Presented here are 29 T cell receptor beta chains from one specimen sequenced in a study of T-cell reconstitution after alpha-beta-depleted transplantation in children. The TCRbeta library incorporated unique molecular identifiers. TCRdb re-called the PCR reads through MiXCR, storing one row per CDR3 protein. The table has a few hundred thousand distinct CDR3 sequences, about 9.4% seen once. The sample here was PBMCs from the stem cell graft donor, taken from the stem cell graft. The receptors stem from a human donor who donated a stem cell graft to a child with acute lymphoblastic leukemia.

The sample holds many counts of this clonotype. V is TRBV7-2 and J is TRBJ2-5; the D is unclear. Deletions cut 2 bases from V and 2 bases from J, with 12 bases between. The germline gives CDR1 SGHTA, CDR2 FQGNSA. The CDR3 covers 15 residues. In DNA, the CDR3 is TGTGCCAGCAGCTTAAGAGGCCTTGGGCAAGAGACCCAGTACTTC. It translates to CASSLRGLGQETQYF.

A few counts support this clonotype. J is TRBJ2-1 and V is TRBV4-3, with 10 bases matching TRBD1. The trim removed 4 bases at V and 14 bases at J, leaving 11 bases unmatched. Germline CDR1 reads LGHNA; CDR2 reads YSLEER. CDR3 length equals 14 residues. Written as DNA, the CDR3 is TGCGCCAGCAGCCGGTCCCGGGACAGGGGCGAGGAGTTCTTC. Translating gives CASSRSRDRGEEFF.

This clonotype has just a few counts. In nucleotides, the CDR3 is TGTGCCAGCAGTTACTCGACCGGGGATGGCTACACCTTC. It is translated as CASSYSTGDGYTF. This chain joins TRBV6-6 and TRBJ1-2; D call uncertain. Germline loops: CDR1 MNHNY, CDR2 SVGAGI (reference sequence). The length of the CDR3 is 13 residues. Trimming shortened V by 0 bases and J by 6 bases, and 8 bases separated the two germline ends.

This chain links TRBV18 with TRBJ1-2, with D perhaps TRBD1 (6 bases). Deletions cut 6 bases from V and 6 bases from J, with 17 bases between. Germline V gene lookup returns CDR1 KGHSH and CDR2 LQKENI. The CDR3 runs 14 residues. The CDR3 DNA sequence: TGTGCCAGCTCCCCCAAAACAGGGTCGAATGGCTACACCTTC. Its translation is CASSPKTGSNGYTF.

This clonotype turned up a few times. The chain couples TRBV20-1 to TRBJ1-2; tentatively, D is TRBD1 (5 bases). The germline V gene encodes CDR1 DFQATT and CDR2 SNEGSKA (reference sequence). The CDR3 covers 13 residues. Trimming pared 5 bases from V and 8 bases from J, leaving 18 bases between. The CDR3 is CSAHPGTMLGYTF. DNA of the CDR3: TGCAGTGCTCACCCCGGGACGATGTTAGGCTACACCTTC.

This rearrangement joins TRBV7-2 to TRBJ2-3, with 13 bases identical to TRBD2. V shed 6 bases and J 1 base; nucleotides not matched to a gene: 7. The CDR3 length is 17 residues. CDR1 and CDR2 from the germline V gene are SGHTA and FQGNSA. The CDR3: CASRRTSGSLGTDTQYF. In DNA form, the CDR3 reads TGTGCCAGCAGAAGGACTAGCGGGAGCCTGGGCACAGATACGCAGTATTTT.

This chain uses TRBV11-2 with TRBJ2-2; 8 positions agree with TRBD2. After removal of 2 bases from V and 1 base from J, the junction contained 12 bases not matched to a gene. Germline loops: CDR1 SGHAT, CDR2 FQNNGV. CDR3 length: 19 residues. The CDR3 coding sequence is TGTGCCAGCAGCTTAATCCCTAGCGGGTACTCCAAGAACACCGGGGAGCTGTTTTTT. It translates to CASSLIPSGYSKNTGELFF.

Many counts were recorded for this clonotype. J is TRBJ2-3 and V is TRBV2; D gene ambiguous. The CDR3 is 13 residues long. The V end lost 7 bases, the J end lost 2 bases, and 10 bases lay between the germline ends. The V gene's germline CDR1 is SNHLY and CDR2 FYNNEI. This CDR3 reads CASTGSNTDTQYF. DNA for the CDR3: TGTGCCAGCACCGGCAGTAACACAGATACGCAGTATTTT.

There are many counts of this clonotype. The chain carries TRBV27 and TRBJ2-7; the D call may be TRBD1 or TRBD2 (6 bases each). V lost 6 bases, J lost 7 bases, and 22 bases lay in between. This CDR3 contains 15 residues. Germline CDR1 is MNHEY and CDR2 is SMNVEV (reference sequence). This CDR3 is CASSLHPPGDWEQYF. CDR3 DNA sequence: TGTGCCAGCAGCCTGCATCCCCCAGGGGACTGGGAGCAGTACTTC.

The CDR3 nucleotides are TGTGCCAGCAGCCCCGTAGGGGGGCGGGATTACTACGAGCAGTACTTC. Its translation is CASSPVGGRDYYEQYF. The chain has TRBV7-2 and TRBJ2-7; D is perhaps TRBD1 or TRBD2 (6 bases each). The CDR3 extends over 16 amino acids. The ends were cut back, 5 bases at V and 3 bases at J, with 20 bases in the middle. Germline V gives CDR1 SGHTA, CDR2 FQGNSA.

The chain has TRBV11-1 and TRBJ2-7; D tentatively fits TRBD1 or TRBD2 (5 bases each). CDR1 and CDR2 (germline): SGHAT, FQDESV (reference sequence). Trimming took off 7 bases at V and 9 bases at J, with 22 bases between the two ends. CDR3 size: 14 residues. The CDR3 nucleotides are TGTGCCAGCACCCCTCCCGGGACCCTTCCCGGGCAGTACTTC. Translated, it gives CASTPPGTLPGQYF.

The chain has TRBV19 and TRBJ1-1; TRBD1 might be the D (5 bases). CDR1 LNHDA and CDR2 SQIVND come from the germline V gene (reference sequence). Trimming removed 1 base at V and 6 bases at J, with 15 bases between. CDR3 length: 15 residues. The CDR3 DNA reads TGTGCCAGTAGTATAGTATCCGGGATACAGGCTGAAGCTTTCTTT. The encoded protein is CASSIVSGIQAEAFF. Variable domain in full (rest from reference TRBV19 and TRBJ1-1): DGGITQSPKYLFRKEGQNVTLSCEQNLNHDAMYWYRQDPGQGLRLIYYSQIVNDFQKGDIAEGYSVSREKKESFPLTVTSAQKNPTAFYLCASSIVSGIQAEAFFGQGTRLTVV.

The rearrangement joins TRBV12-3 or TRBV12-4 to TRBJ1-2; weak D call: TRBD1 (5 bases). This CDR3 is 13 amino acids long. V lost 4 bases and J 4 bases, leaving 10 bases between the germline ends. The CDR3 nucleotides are TGTGCCAGCAGTTACGGGGCGGGCTATGGCTACACCTTC. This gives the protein CASSYGAGYGYTF.

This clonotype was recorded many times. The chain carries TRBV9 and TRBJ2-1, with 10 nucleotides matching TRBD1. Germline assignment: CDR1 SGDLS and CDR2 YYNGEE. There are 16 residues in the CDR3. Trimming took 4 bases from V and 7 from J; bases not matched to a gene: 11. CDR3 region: CASSFRDRGFTNEQFF. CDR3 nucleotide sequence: TGTGCCAGCAGCTTTAGGGACAGGGGATTTACGAATGAGCAGTTCTTC.

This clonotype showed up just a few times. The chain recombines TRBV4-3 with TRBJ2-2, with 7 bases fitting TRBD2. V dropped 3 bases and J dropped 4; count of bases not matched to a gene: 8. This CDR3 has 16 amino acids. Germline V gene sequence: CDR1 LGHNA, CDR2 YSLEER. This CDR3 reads CASSQYGTNPTGELFF. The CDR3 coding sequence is TGCGCCAGCAGCCAGTACGGGACTAACCCCACCGGGGAGCTGTTTTTT.

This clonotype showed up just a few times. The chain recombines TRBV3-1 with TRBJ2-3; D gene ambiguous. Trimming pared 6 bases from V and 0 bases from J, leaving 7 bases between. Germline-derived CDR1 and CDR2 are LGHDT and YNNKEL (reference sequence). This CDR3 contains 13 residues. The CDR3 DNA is TGTGCCAGCAGTCCCATAAGCACAGATACGCAGTATTTT. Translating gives CASSPISTDTQYF.

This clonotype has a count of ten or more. CDR3 region: CASSLGTDSNQPQHF. CDR3 coding DNA: TGTGCCAGCAGCCTGGGGACGGATAGCAATCAGCCCCAGCATTTT. This chain joins TRBV3-1 and TRBJ1-5, with D tentatively TRBD1 (5 bases). Between the trimmed V and J ends, which lost 4 bases and 0 bases, there was a span of 10 bases. Germline values: CDR1 LGHDT, CDR2 YNNKEL (reference sequence). The CDR3 contains 15 residues.

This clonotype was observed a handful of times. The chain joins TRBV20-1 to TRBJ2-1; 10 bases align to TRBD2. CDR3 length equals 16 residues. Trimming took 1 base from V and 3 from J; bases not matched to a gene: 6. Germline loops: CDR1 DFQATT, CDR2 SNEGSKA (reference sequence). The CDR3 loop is CSARVPAGGNYNEQFF. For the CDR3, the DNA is TGCAGTGCTAGAGTCCCAGCGGGAGGGAACTACAATGAGCAGTTCTTC.

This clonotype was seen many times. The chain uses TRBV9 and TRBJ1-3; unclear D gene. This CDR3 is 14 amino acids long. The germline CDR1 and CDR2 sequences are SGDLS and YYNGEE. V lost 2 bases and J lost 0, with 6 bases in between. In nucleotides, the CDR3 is TGTGCCAGCAGCGTTCGCAGCTCTGGAAACACCATATATTTT. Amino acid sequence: CASSVRSSGNTIYF.

CDR3 sequence (DNA): TGTGCCAGCAGCTTAATATTGGCGGGAGTTGGGGCCAACGTCCTGACTTTC. Translated: CASSLILAGVGANVLTF. The chain has TRBV7-3 and TRBJ2-6; TRBD2 agrees at 7 bases. J gave up 3 bases and V 1 base, and 6 bases lay outside the gene matches. The CDR3 has 17 residues. From germline, CDR1 is SGHTA and CDR2 FQGTGA.

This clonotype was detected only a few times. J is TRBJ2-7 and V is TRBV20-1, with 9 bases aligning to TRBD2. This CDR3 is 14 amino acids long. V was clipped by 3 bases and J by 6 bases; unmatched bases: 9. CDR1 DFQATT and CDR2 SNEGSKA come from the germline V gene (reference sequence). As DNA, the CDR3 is TGCAGTGCTAGTGAGGCGGGAGGGCTCTTCGAGCAGTACTTC. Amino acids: CSASEAGGLFEQYF.

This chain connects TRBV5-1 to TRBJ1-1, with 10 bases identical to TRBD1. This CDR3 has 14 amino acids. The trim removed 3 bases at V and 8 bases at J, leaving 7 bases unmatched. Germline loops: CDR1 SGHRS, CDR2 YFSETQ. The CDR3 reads CASSSDGQGGEAFF. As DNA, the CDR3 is TGCGCCAGCAGCTCGGACGGACAGGGGGGGGAAGCTTTCTTT.

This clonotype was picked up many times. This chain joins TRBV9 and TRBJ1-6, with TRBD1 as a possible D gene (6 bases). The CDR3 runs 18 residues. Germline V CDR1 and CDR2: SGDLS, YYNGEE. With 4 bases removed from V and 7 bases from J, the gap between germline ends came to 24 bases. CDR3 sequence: CASSPNLRTGLGNSPLHF. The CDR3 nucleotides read TGTGCCAGCAGCCCGAACCTAAGAACAGGGCTGGGAAATTCACCCCTCCACTTT.

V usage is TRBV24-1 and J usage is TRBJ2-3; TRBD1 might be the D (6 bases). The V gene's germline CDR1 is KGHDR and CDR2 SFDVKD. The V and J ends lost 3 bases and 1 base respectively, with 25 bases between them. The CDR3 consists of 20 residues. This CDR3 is CATSDATGRGSSLGTDTQYF. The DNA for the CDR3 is TGTGCCACCAGTGATGCGACGGGCAGGGGAAGTAGTCTCGGCACAGATACGCAGTATTTT.

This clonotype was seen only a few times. The CDR3 loop reads CATSAPRLGQDNQPQHF. The CDR3 DNA follows: TGTGCCACCAGTGCCCCTCGGCTGGGGCAGGATAATCAGCCCCAGCATTTT. V is TRBV24-1 and J is TRBJ1-5; possible D gene TRBD1, 5 bases. The length of the CDR3 is 17 residues. Germline loops: CDR1 KGHDR, CDR2 SFDVKD. Trimming stripped 5 bases from V and 4 bases from J, with 20 bases between.

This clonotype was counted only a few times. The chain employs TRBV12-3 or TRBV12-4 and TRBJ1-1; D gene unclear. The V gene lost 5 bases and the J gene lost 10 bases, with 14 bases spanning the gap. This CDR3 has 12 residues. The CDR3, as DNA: TGTGCCAGCAGTCCACCGAAAGTTAGAGCTTTCTTT. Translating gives CASSPPKVRAFF.

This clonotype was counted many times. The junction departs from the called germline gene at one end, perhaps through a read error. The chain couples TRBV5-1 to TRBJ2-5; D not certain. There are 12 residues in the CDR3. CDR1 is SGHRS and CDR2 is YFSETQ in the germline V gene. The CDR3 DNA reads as TGTGCCAGCAGCCTGTACCAAGAGACCCAGTACTTC. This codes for CASSLYQETQYF.

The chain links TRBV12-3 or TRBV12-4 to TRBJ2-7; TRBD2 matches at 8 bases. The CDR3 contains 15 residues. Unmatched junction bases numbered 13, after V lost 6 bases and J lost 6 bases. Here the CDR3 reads CASRPPTGGPGEQYF. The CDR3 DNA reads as TGTGCCAGCAGGCCACCAACGGGAGGGCCGGGCGAGCAGTACTTC.

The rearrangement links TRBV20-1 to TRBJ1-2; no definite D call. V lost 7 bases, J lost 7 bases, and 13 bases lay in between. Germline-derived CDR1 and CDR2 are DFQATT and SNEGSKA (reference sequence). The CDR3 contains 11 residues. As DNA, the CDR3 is TGCAGTGTTTTACACTCGCCTGGCTACACCTTC. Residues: CSVLHSPGYTF.